These 12 T cell receptor beta chains originate from one sample sequenced in a study of blood T cell repertoires in COVID-19. Profiling relied on immunoSEQ multiplex PCR, and the TCRdb table lists in-frame clones only, not all of them. The sample lists 400,000 to 500,000 clones, about 88% occurring once. The specimen sequenced was PBMCs or T cells enriched from blood (not recorded which). The receptors originated from a woman aged 18-35 years who had been exposed to COVID-19.

The J gene is TRBJ1-3, the V gene TRBV5-4, with 9 positions matching TRBD1. Germline V gene sequence: CDR1 SGHNT, CDR2 YYREEE (reference sequence). The ends lost 1 base at V and 2 bases at J; junction bases unmatched: 13. The CDR3 covers 19 residues. The CDR3 sequence is CASSLNLGQGALAGNTIYF. The CDR3 region has the DNA TGTGCCAGCAGCTTGAATTTGGGACAGGGTGCCTTGGCTGGAAACACCATATATTTT.

This clone was picked up one time. The rearrangement links TRBV7-2 to TRBJ2-7; no clear D gene. Trimming shortened V by 6 bases and J by 5 bases, and 14 bases separated the two germline ends. Germline V gives CDR1 SGHTA, CDR2 FQGNSA. The CDR3 runs 13 residues. CDR3 amino acids: CASRYSLGDEQYF. CDR3 coding DNA: TGTGCCAGCAGGTATTCGTTGGGCGACGAGCAGTACTTC.

This clone was observed a few times. V is TRBV28 and J is TRBJ1-2; the match to TRBD1 covers 7 bases. Germline values: CDR1 MDHEN, CDR2 SYDVKM. V was clipped by 10 bases and J by 2 bases; unmatched bases: 13. The CDR3 totals 15 residues. The CDR3 coding sequence is TGTGCCATCCCAAATTCCGGGACAGCAAACTATGGCTACACCTTC. Translation: CAIPNSGTANYGYTF.

The rearrangement links TRBV6-1 to TRBJ1-5, with TRBD1 matching 7 bases. V shed 2 bases, J shed 4 bases, and the junction held 8 bases outside the gene matches. CDR3 length: 16 amino acids. The germline gives CDR1 MNHNS, CDR2 SASEGT. The CDR3 nucleotides are TGTGCCAGCAGTGAATCTAGACAGGGCTCAAATCAGCCCCAGCATTTT. Residues: CASSESRQGSNQPQHF.

The chain carries TRBV28 and TRBJ2-1; 9 bases fit TRBD2. The CDR3 extends over 14 amino acids. CDR1 MDHEN and CDR2 SYDVKM come from the germline V gene. Trimming cost V 3 bases and J 7 bases; bases outside gene matches: 4. The CDR3 here is CASSFSGSRNEQFF. CDR3 sequence (DNA): TGTGCCAGCAGTTTTAGCGGGAGTAGGAATGAGCAGTTCTTC.

The V gene is TRBV27, the J gene TRBJ1-1; 8 nucleotides agree with TRBD1. Germline assignment: CDR1 MNHEY and CDR2 SMNVEV (reference sequence). Trimming took 5 bases from V and 4 from J; bases not matched to a gene: 9. This CDR3 contains 15 residues. The CDR3 reads CASSLMTGATTEAFF. The CDR3 DNA reads as TGTGCCAGCAGTCTGATGACAGGGGCAACCACTGAAGCTTTCTTT.

This chain uses TRBV28 with TRBJ1-1; D possibly corresponds to TRBD1 (5 bases). Trimming removed 6 bases at V and 2 bases at J, with 19 bases between. Germline V CDR1 and CDR2: MDHEN, SYDVKM. The CDR3 totals 16 residues. CDR3 region: CASSLRDYTLNTEAFF. The CDR3 DNA reads TGTGCCAGCAGCCTAAGGGACTATACTCTCAACACTGAAGCTTTCTTT.

The J gene is TRBJ2-1, the V gene TRBV3-1 (or the pseudogene TRBV3-2); 9 nucleotides agree with TRBD2. Germline-derived CDR1 and CDR2 are LGHDT and YNNKEL (reference sequence). The CDR3 is made up of 12 amino acids. V lost 4 bases, J lost 8 bases, and 0 bases stayed unmatched. CDR3 DNA: TGTGCCAGCAGCCTAGCGGGGGATGAGCAGTTCTTC. Translated: CASSLAGDEQFF.

The chain has TRBV5-1 and TRBJ2-7; D uncertain. Trimming removed 4 bases from V and 2 bases from J, with 10 bases in between. This CDR3 has 13 amino acids. Germline V gene sequence: CDR1 SGHRS, CDR2 YFSETQ. The CDR3 region is CASSPGSTYEQYF. CDR3 DNA: TGCGCCAGCAGCCCCGGGTCCACCTACGAGCAGTACTTC. Drawing the rest from reference TRBV5-1 and TRBJ2-7, the complete variable domain is KAGVTQTPRYLIKTRGQQVTLSCSPISGHRSVSWYQQTPGQGLQFLFEYFSETQRNKGNFPGRFSGRQFSNSRSEMNVSTLELGDSALYLCASSPGSTYEQYFGPGTRLTVT.

The CDR3 spells CASSLEAAYGYTF. DNA of the CDR3: TGTGCCAGCAGCTTAGAGGCGGCCTATGGCTACACCTTC. The V call is TRBV7-6, the J call TRBJ1-2; D gene ambiguous. V shed 1 base and J shed 4 bases, with 7 bases lying between them. The CDR3 runs 13 residues. Germline loops: CDR1 SGHVS, CDR2 FNYEAQ. Using reference TRBV7-6 and TRBJ1-2 for the parts outside the CDR3, the full variable domain is GAGVSQSPRYKVTKRGQDVALRCDPISGHVSLYWYRQALGQGPEFLTYFNYEAQQDKSGLPNDRFSAERPEGSISTLTIQRTEQRDSAMYRCASSLEAAYGYTFGSGTRLTVV.

This chain connects TRBV19 to TRBJ1-2, with 7 bases aligning to TRBD1. This CDR3 has 13 residues. Germline V gene data show CDR1 as LNHDA and CDR2 as SQIVND (reference sequence). After removal of 8 bases from V and 8 bases from J, the junction contained 11 bases not matched to a gene. CDR3 DNA sequence: TGTGCCAGTGCTCAGGGGGAGAAGAGGGGCTACACCTTC. This codes for CASAQGEKRGYTF.

This clone was recorded only once. This chain connects TRBV7-8 to TRBJ2-5, with TRBD2 identical over 11 bases. V dropped 5 bases and J dropped 4; count of bases not matched to a gene: 6. CDR3 length: 15 residues. Per germline, CDR1 SGHVS and CDR2 FQNEAQ. In nucleotides, the CDR3 is TGTGCCAGCAGCGTTAGCGGGGGGGCCTCAGAGACCCAGTACTTC. Encoded protein: CASSVSGGASETQYF.